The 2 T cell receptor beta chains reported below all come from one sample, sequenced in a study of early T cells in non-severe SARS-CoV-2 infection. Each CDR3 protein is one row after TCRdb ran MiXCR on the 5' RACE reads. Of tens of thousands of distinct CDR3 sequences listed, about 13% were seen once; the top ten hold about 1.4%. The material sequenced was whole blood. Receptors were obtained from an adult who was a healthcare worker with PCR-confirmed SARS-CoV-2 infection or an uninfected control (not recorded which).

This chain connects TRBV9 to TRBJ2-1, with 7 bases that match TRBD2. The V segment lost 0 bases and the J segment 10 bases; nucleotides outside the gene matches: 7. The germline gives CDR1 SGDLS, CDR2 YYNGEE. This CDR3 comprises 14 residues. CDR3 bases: TGTGCCAGCAGCGTAGGGGAGCGGGGTTGGGAGCAGTTCTTC. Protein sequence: CASSVGERGWEQFF.

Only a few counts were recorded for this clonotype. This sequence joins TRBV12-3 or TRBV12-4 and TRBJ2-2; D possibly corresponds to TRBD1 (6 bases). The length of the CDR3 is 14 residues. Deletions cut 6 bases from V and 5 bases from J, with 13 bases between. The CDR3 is CASSLQGWTGELFF. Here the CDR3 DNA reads TGTGCCAGCAGCTTACAGGGATGGACCGGGGAGCTGTTTTTT.